This T cell receptor beta chain was retrieved from a study of blood T cell repertoires in COVID-19. V lost 0 bases, J lost 7 bases, and 16 bases lay in between. The CDR3 consists of 16 residues. Germline lookup yields CDR1 SGHVS and CDR2 FQNEAQ. The data were produced by immunoSEQ multiplex PCR, yet TCRdb's version contains in-frame clones alone and is incomplete. The profile shows about 100,000 clones, about 89% of them singletons. This clone was seen only once. Sequencing was done on a sample of peripheral blood. The source is a woman aged 25 to 39 with acute or convalescent COVID-19. This chain connects TRBV7-8 to TRBJ1-5, with D possibly being TRBD1 (5 bases). The CDR3 reads CASSLAPEGVGQPQHF. In DNA, the CDR3 is TGTGCCAGCAGCTTAGCGCCAGAAGGGGTCGGACAGCCCCAGCATTTT.